This TCR beta chain derives from a study of blood T cells in healthy people across ages. Study-level points and caveats: Underestimates were what the diversity estimates from one million T cells were considered to be. A greater number of naive CD4+ cells and higher diversity distinguished long-lived donors from aged donors.

For the second PCR, which ran for about 7 to 11 cycles, a sample-barcoded 5' primer and a J-beta primer mix were used. Tagging of each cDNA molecule was performed by a template-switch adaptor with 12 random nucleotides. TCRdb re-analysed the 5' RACE reads in MiXCR, keeping a single row per CDR3 protein. The sample gives about 1.8 million distinct CDR3 sequences, around half of which show up once; about 2.1% is in the top ten. No fewer than 6 million PBMCs went into each sample. This clonotype was detected only a few times. Its matching antigen is unknown. The sequence derives from a woman in her thirties or forties in good health. The sample taken for sequencing was blood.

CDR3 coding DNA: TGTGCCAGCACCCAGGGGGGATATGAGCAGTTCTTC. It codes for CASTQGGYEQFF. This chain joins TRBV6-2 or TRBV6-3 and TRBJ2-1, with a weak D call TRBD1 (7 bases). Trimming pared 7 bases from V and 8 bases from J, leaving 12 bases between. CDR3 size: 12 residues. Germline values: CDR1 MNHEY, CDR2 SVGEGT.